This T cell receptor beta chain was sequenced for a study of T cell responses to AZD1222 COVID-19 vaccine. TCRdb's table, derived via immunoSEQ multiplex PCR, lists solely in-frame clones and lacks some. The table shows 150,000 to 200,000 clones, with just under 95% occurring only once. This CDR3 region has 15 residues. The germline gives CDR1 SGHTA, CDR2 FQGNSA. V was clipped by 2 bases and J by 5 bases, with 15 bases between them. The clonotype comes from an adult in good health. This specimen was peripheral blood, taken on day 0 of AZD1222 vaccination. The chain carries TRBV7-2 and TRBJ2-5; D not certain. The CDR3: CASSLSAGPHETQYF. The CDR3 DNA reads TGTGCCAGCAGCTTATCGGCCGGGCCGCACGAGACCCAGTACTTC. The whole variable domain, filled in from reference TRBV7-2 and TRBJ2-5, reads GAGVSQSPSNKVTEKGKDVELRCDPISGHTALYWYRQSLGQGLEFLIYFQGNSAPDKSGLPSDRFSAERTGGSVSTLTIQRTQQEDSAVYLCASSLSAGPHETQYFGPGTRLLVL.